The subject of this entry is one T cell receptor (beta chain). Trimming removed 1 base from V and 0 bases from J, with 15 bases in between. Germline V lookup: CDR1 SGHAT, CDR2 FQNNGV. CDR3 length: 17 residues. These data are taken from a study of a mutant IDH1 vaccine in newly diagnosed glioma. Specified time point: baseline, week 1 (first vaccination visit). The treatment here: pre-vaccination baseline after standard-of-care therapy. Assay: immunoSEQ multiplex PCR; the TCRdb copy retains only in-frame clones and omits some. The sample has 15,000 to 20,000 clones, roughly 95% seen once. The clonotype originates from a woman younger than 30 with glioma. Some clones in this sample may be carry-over from other donors' samples. The specimen comprised peripheral blood mononuclear cells (PBMCs), sampled from a glioma patient treated with radiotherapy, temozolomide or both. This sequence joins TRBV11-2 and TRBJ1-1; the D gene is possibly TRBD1 (6 bases). The CDR3 spells CASSLVRGTYMNTEAFF. In nucleotides, the CDR3 is TGTGCCAGCAGCTTAGTAAGGGGGACGTACATGAACACTGAAGCTTTCTTT.